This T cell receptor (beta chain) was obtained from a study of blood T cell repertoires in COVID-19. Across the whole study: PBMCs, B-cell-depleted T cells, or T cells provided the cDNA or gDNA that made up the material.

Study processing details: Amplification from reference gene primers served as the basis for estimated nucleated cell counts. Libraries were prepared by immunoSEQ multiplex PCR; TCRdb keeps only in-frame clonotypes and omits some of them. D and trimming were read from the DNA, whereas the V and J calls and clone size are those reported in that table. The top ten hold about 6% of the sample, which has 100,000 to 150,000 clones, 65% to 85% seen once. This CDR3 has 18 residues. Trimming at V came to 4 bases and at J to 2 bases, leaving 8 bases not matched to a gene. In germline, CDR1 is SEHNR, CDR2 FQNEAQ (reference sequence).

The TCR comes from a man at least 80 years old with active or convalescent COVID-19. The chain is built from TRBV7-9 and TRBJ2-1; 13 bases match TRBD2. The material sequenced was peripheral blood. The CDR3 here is CASSSLGLAGQTYNEQFF. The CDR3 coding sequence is TGTGCCAGCAGCTCACTGGGACTAGCGGGACAAACCTACAATGAGCAGTTCTTC. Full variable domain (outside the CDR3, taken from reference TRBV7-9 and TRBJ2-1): DTGVSQNPRHKITKRGQNVTFRCDPISEHNRLYWYRQTLGQGPEFLTYFQNEAQLEKSRLLSDRFSAERPKGSFSTLEIQRTEQGDSAMYLCASSSLGLAGQTYNEQFFGPGTRLTVL.